The 20 T cell receptor beta chains listed next were all sequenced from one sample in a study of blood T cell repertoires in COVID-19. Profiled with immunoSEQ multiplex PCR; TCRdb holds only in-frame clones, not every one. The profile shows approximately 240,000 clones, 83% of them singletons. The sample was peripheral blood. These receptors all stem from a human donor in a cohort sampled during active COVID-19.

V is TRBV14 and J is TRBJ2-7, with D possibly matching TRBD1 (6 bases). Trimming cost V 1 base and J 2 bases, with 15 bases left between them. Germline lookup yields CDR1 SGHDN and CDR2 FVKESK. This CDR3 spans 16 amino acids. CDR3 DNA sequence: TGTGCCAGCAGCCAAGGCCCAGGGGTCGTCACCTACGAGCAGTACTTC. Its protein is CASSQGPGVVTYEQYF.

The chain recombines TRBV5-1 with TRBJ2-7, with a possible D match to TRBD2 (5 bases). The germline gives CDR1 SGHRS, CDR2 YFSETQ. This CDR3 has 16 residues. The germline V and J ends were trimmed by 7 bases and 3 bases, with 23 bases remaining between them. CDR3 DNA: TGCGCCAGCCTCCAACTTCTCGGAGGACTTGGCTACGAGCAGTACTTC. Residues: CASLQLLGGLGYEQYF.

J is TRBJ2-2 and V is TRBV19, with 13 bases fitting TRBD2. V trimming: 10 bases; J trimming: 2 bases; junction bases outside the gene matches: 13. The CDR3 runs 18 residues. Germline V lookup: CDR1 LNHDA, CDR2 SQIVND (reference sequence). CDR3 region: CATNGLAGVSHNTGELFF. In DNA, the CDR3 is TGTGCCACGAACGGACTAGCGGGGGTTAGCCATAACACCGGGGAGCTGTTTTTT.

The rearrangement links TRBV6-5 to TRBJ2-3; D perhaps matches TRBD2 (6 bases). V gave up 6 bases and J gave up 1 base, with 8 bases separating them. CDR3 length: 13 amino acids. Germline assignment: CDR1 MNHEY and CDR2 SVGAGI. CDR3 sequence: CASRGTGTDTQYF. CDR3 nucleotides: TGTGCCAGCAGGGGGACTGGCACAGATACGCAGTATTTT.

The V gene is TRBV5-4, the J gene TRBJ2-5, with TRBD1 matching over 10 bases. From germline, CDR1 is SGHNT and CDR2 YYREEE (reference sequence). V dropped 2 bases and J dropped 1; count of bases not matched to a gene: 5. The CDR3 contains 16 residues. The CDR3 nucleotides are TGTGCCAGCAGCTTTGACCGGGACAGGGGCCAAGAGACCCAGTACTTC. Its translation: CASSFDRDRGQETQYF.

The V and J genes are TRBV30 and TRBJ1-1, with D uncertain. The V gene's germline CDR1 is GTSNPN and CDR2 SVGIG (reference sequence). V gave up 0 bases and J gave up 10 bases, with 9 bases separating them. This CDR3 region has 11 residues. DNA of the CDR3: TGTGCCTGGAGTGTACTGATGAGAGCTTTCTTT. Translated, it gives CAWSVLMRAFF.

A word on this clone: A much larger clone lies a single base off, so this may be a read error. The J gene is TRBJ2-1, the V gene TRBV27; TRBD1 is a possible D gene (5 bases). Trimming took 4 bases from V and 7 from J, leaving 8 bases between them. This CDR3 has 12 residues. Per germline, CDR1 MNHEY and CDR2 SMNVEV (reference sequence). The CDR3 DNA reads TGTGCCAGCAGTTCGCAGGGAAATGAGCAGTTCTTC. Translating it yields CASSSQGNEQFF.

The V and J genes are TRBV28 and TRBJ1-5; 11 nucleotides agree with TRBD1. This CDR3 spans 19 amino acids. V was pared by 4 bases and J by 4 bases, with 15 bases of the junction left unmatched. The V gene's germline CDR1 is MDHEN and CDR2 SYDVKM. CDR3 in DNA: TGTGCCAGCAGTTCGGTACCGGGACAGGGGGTCGGAAAGAATCAGCCCCAGCATTTT. Translating it yields CASSSVPGQGVGKNQPQHF.

V gene TRBV2 combines with J gene TRBJ1-5; D is possibly TRBD1 (6 bases). CDR1 is SNHLY and CDR2 is FYNNEI in the germline V gene. The CDR3 spans 15 residues. V was trimmed by 7 bases and J by 6 bases, leaving 19 bases between them. DNA of the CDR3: TGTGCCAGCACCCTAAGGGGGGGTTTCAGTCAGCCCCAGCATTTT. This gives the protein CASTLRGGFSQPQHF.

This clone appeared a single time. V is TRBV7-9 and J is TRBJ2-5, with a possible D match to TRBD1 (7 bases). V shed 5 bases and J shed 5 bases, with 15 bases lying between them. Per germline, CDR1 SEHNR and CDR2 FQNEAQ (reference sequence). The CDR3 is 14 residues long. Written as DNA, the CDR3 is TGTGCCAGCAGCCCTACCCCAGGGGGGGAGACCCAGTACTTC. Residues: CASSPTPGGETQYF.

The gene calls are TRBV10-2 and TRBJ2-3; 14 bases line up with TRBD2. The CDR3 sequence is 16 residues long. J was trimmed by 3 bases and V by 10 bases; bases with no gene match: 9. Germline assignment: CDR1 WSHSY and CDR2 SAAADI. This chain's CDR3 is CATWGTSGRGTDTQYF. As DNA, the CDR3 is TGCGCCACCTGGGGGACTAGCGGGAGAGGAACAGATACGCAGTATTTT.

DNA of the CDR3: TGTGCCAGCAGCCAAGACCCTTCTAGCGGAGGCGGGCAGACCCAGTACTTC. Protein: CASSQDPSSGGGQTQYF. The chain recombines TRBV3-1 (or the pseudogene TRBV3-2) with TRBJ2-5; TRBD2 aligns across 7 bases. Germline values: CDR1 LGHDT, CDR2 YNNKEL (reference sequence). After removal of 0 bases from V and 6 bases from J, the junction contained 13 bases not matched to a gene. The CDR3 is 17 amino acids.

This clone has just one count. The rearrangement uses TRBV4-1 and TRBJ2-3, with 8 bases matching TRBD2. The junction had 3 bases not matched to a gene; V was cut back by 1 base and J by 0 bases. CDR3 length equals 16 residues. Germline lookup yields CDR1 MGHRA and CDR2 YSYEKL. DNA for the CDR3: TGCGCCAGCAGCCAAGGTAGCGGGGTGAGCACAGATACGCAGTATTTT. It specifies CASSQGSGVSTDTQYF.

The chain uses TRBV27 and TRBJ2-7; TRBD1 matches 7 bases. The CDR3 spans 16 residues. V lost 2 bases, J lost 6 bases, and 13 bases stayed unmatched. The germline V gene has CDR1 MNHEY and CDR2 SMNVEV (reference sequence). CDR3 sequence (DNA): TGTGCCAGCAGTTTACGCTCCCCACAGGGGAAGGGCGAGCAGTACTTC. Amino acid sequence: CASSLRSPQGKGEQYF.

As to this clone: Other DNA sequences of this sample code for an identical CDR3. V is TRBV18 and J is TRBJ1-5; 8 bases match TRBD1. This CDR3 has 16 residues. With V trimmed by 4 bases and J by 0 bases, 5 bases remained unmatched. Germline CDR1 reads KGHSH; CDR2 reads LQKENI. DNA of the CDR3: TGTGCCAGCTCACTAAGGACAGGGATTAGCAATCAGCCCCAGCATTTT. Protein: CASSLRTGISNQPQHF.

The chain links TRBV30 to TRBJ1-1; no reliable D call. The CDR3 is 13 residues long. V lost 5 bases, J lost 0 bases, and 10 bases lay in between. Germline CDR1 reads GTSNPN; CDR2 reads SVGIG (reference sequence). Written as DNA, the CDR3 is TGTGCCTGGCTCCCCCCTCTGAACACTGAAGCTTTCTTT. Protein product: CAWLPPLNTEAFF.

The chain is built from TRBV5-1 and TRBJ2-2; no definite D call. The CDR3 extends over 15 amino acids. The germline V gene encodes CDR1 SGHRS and CDR2 YFSETQ. Trimming cost V 3 bases and J 4 bases, with 13 bases left between them. CDR3 sequence reads: CASSSTTDATGELFF. The CDR3 region has the DNA TGCGCCAGCAGCTCCACAACAGATGCCACCGGGGAGCTGTTTTTT.

The V gene is TRBV6-5, the J gene TRBJ1-6, with no clear D. Germline V gene sequence: CDR1 MNHEY, CDR2 SVGAGI. CDR3 size: 13 residues. V shed 6 bases and J shed 7 bases, with 10 bases lying between them. The chain's CDR3 is CASRATVNSPLHF. The CDR3 DNA reads as TGTGCCAGCAGGGCCACAGTAAATTCACCCCTCCACTTT.

The chain combines TRBV28 with TRBJ2-1, with 8 bases fitting TRBD1. From germline, CDR1 is MDHEN and CDR2 SYDVKM. This CDR3 contains 14 residues. V dropped 6 bases and J dropped 4; count of bases not matched to a gene: 5. The CDR3 DNA follows: TGTGCCAGCAGGAGACAGGGGTATTACAATGAGCAGTTCTTC. Translating gives CASRRQGYYNEQFF. The full variable domain, with the rest looked up from reference TRBV28 and TRBJ2-1, is DVKVTQSSRYLVKRTGEKVFLECVQDMDHENMFWYRQDPGLGLRLIYFSYDVKMKEKGDIPEGYSVSREKKERFSLILESASTNQTSMYLCASRRQGYYNEQFFGPGTRLTVL.

This chain uses TRBV2 with TRBJ2-2; D uncertain. Trimming took off 2 bases at V and 4 bases at J, with 11 bases between the two ends. The CDR3 totals 15 residues. From germline, CDR1 is SNHLY and CDR2 FYNNEI. The CDR3 is CASSETRSGTGELFF. The CDR3, as DNA: TGTGCCAGCAGTGAAACACGCTCGGGCACCGGGGAGCTGTTTTTT.